This TCR beta chain emerged from a study of early T cells in non-severe SARS-CoV-2 infection. TCRdb reprocessed the 5' RACE reads via MiXCR and lists one record per CDR3 protein. The sample has 55,000 or so distinct CDR3 sequences, about 12% seen once. This CDR3 is 12 amino acids long. Germline CDR1 is SNHLY and CDR2 is FYNNEI. Germline trimming cut 6 bases from V and 6 bases from J; bases unmatched to any gene: 3. The chain is built from TRBV2 and TRBJ1-1; 8 bases agree with TRBD1. Sequencing was carried out using whole blood. The TCR comes from an adult who was a healthcare worker with PCR-confirmed SARS-CoV-2 infection or an uninfected control (not recorded which). For the CDR3, the DNA is TGTGCCAGCAGCACAGGGGGGGCTGAAGCTTTCTTT. Protein: CASSTGGAEAFF.